This entry is about one T cell receptor (beta chain). Participant age was roughly 18 to 90 years, and participants resided in fewer than 30 US areas. What the recovered Cohort 3 donors had was two negative PCRs, clearance, or symptom resolution. The sample originates from a study of blood T cell repertoires in COVID-19. Across the whole study: Samples came from the United States, Italy and Spain, spanning acute and convalescent COVID-19.

The method was immunoSEQ multiplex PCR; TCRdb's version includes in-frame clones alone and lacks a portion of them. The sample holds roughly 360,000 clones, over 80% seen once. This receptor was obtained from a woman between 45 and 60 years old who had recovered from COVID-19. Sequencing was carried out using PBMCs or T cells enriched from blood (not recorded which).

The CDR3 region is CASSNGQGNTEAFF. The CDR3 nucleotides read TGTGCCAGCAGCAATGGACAGGGGAACACTGAAGCTTTCTTT. This chain joins TRBV9 and TRBJ1-1, with 8 bases lining up with TRBD1. Germline V gives CDR1 SGDLS, CDR2 YYNGEE. Germline trimming cut 4 bases from V and 1 base from J; bases unmatched to any gene: 3. This CDR3 has 14 residues.